Listed below are T cell receptor beta chains from one sample, sequenced in a study of OX40 agonist ivuxolimab in advanced cancers. Only in-frame clones appear in the TCRdb table, and some are missing; sequencing was by immunoSEQ multiplex PCR. Of 40,000 or so clones detected, more than 75% appear once; the ten largest clones hold roughly an eighth. The sample in question was CD4+ or CD8+ T cells sorted from blood, obtained in a trial of the OX40 agonist ivuxolimab. These receptors were collected from an adult with an advanced solid tumor such as melanoma, head and neck, liver or kidney cancer. The CDR3 runs from the conserved cysteine through the conserved F or W. The D gene is left open where the match is weak. A clone size is listed for some rows: how often the clone was seen (once, few, many), or a class if it is expanded.

V: TRBV7-9; J: TRBJ1-4; size: .; D: .; DNA: TGTGCCAGCAGCCCCCCCGGGGGCTGGGAAAAACTGTTTTTT; CDR3: CASSPPGGWEKLFF
V: TRBV25-1; J: TRBJ2-5; size: .; D: .; DNA: TGTGCCAGCAGTGAATTGGGGACCCAGTACTTC; CDR3: CASSELGTQYF
V: TRBV27; J: TRBJ1-1; size: once; D: TRBD1; DNA: TGTGCCAGCAGTAGAGACAGGGGGCCTGACACTGAAGCTTTCTTT; CDR3: CASSRDRGPDTEAFF
V: TRBV27; J: TRBJ1-5; size: .; D: .; DNA: TGTGCCAGCAGTTTATCGACCCCGGGACAGCCCCAGCATTTT; CDR3: CASSLSTPGQPQHF
V: TRBV7-6; J: TRBJ2-7; size: .; D: TRBD2; DNA: TGTGCCAGCAGCTGGGGACTAGCGGGAGGGTCCTACGAGCAGTACTTC; CDR3: CASSWGLAGGSYEQYF
V: TRBV4-2; J: TRBJ1-1; size: .; D: .; DNA: TGTGCCAGCAGCCAAGCGGGACTCACAGAGGGGGCTTTCTTT; CDR3: CASSQAGLTEGAFF
V: TRBV5-6; J: TRBJ2-1; size: .; D: TRBD2; DNA: TGTGCCAGCAGCTCGGGGGGTGGCGGTTCCTCCCCCTCCTACAATGAGCAGTTCTTC; CDR3: CASSSGGGGSSPSYNEQFF
V: TRBV4-3; J: TRBJ2-3; size: .; D: .; DNA: TGCGCCAGCAGCTTAGAGATTCCAACAGATACGCAGTATTTT; CDR3: CASSLEIPTDTQYF
V: TRBV4-3; J: TRBJ2-7; size: .; D: .; DNA: TGCGCCAGCAGCTTTACCAGTTCAAACTACGAGCAGTACTTC; CDR3: CASSFTSSNYEQYF
V: TRBV16; J: TRBJ2-1; size: .; D: .; DNA: TGTGCCAGCAGCTTCGGGGGAAATGAGCAGTTCTTC; CDR3: CASSFGGNEQFF
V: TRBV6-1; J: TRBJ2-1; size: .; D: .; DNA: TGTGCCAGCCGGGTTGAACTGTATTACAATGAGCAGTTCTTC; CDR3: CASRVELYYNEQFF
V: TRBV29-1; J: TRBJ1-1; size: .; D: .; DNA: TGCAGCGTTGTTCGTCTCACTGAAGCTTTCTTT; CDR3: CSVVRLTEAFF
V: TRBV27; J: TRBJ2-7; size: .; D: TRBD2; DNA: TGTGCCAGCAGTTTATGGCTAGCGGGAGCCTACGAGCAGTACTTC; CDR3: CASSLWLAGAYEQYF
V: TRBV6-5; J: TRBJ2-2; size: once; D: TRBD2; DNA: TGTGCCAGCAGTTACTCGATTAGCGGGGGCACCGGGGAGCTGTTTTTT; CDR3: CASSYSISGGTGELFF
V: TRBV6-6; J: TRBJ1-1; size: .; D: .; DNA: TGTGCCACCTCTATCAGGGTTGAAAACACTGAAGCTTTCTTT; CDR3: CATSIRVENTEAFF
V: TRBV7-7; J: TRBJ2-1; size: .; D: .; DNA: TGTGCTAGCAGCCGAGGGACGGGGCCTTACAATGAGCAGTTCTTC; CDR3: CASSRGTGPYNEQFF
V: TRBV28; J: TRBJ2-2; size: .; D: .; DNA: TGTGCCAGCAGTTTTGAGTCGCTGGAGGCCGGGGAGCTGTTTTTT; CDR3: CASSFESLEAGELFF
V: TRBV27; J: TRBJ2-1; size: few; D: .; DNA: TGTGCCAGCCTTAGTAAGGCCACTGACTCCTACAATGAGCAGTTCTTC; CDR3: CASLSKATDSYNEQFF
V: TRBV29-1; J: TRBJ2-7; size: .; D: .; DNA: TGCAGCGTTGAAGAGGGGCAGGGACAAGGCGAGCAGTACTTC; CDR3: CSVEEGQGQGEQYF
V: TRBV7-2; J: TRBJ2-7; size: .; D: TRBD1; DNA: TGTGCCAGCAGCCCAGGGACAGGGGTCGACGAGCAGTACTTC; CDR3: CASSPGTGVDEQYF
V: TRBV28; J: TRBJ2-5; size: once; D: TRBD2; DNA: TGTGCCAGCAGCCTACGGGGGGTAGCGGGAGAATGGGGAGAGACCCAGTACTTC; CDR3: CASSLRGVAGEWGETQYF
V: TRBV4-1; J: TRBJ2-3; size: .; D: .; DNA: TGCGCCAGCAGCCAAAGCTTTGCAGGGAGAGCAGATACGCAGTATTTT; CDR3: CASSQSFAGRADTQYF
V: TRBV29-1; J: TRBJ2-1; size: .; D: .; DNA: TGCAGCGTTGGACCGTCGGCTAGCGACCACAATGAGCAGTTCTTC; CDR3: CSVGPSASDHNEQFF
V: TRBV11-1; J: TRBJ1-2; size: .; D: .; DNA: TGTGCCAGCAGCGGACGTCAGGGGCCTACAAAGGATGGCTACACCTTC; CDR3: CASSGRQGPTKDGYTF
V: TRBV19; J: TRBJ1-2; size: .; D: .; DNA: TGTGCCAGTAGTTCGAGGGGAGCGGCCGTTCACCTCACCTTC; CDR3: CASSSRGAAVHLTF
V: TRBV27; J: TRBJ1-5; size: .; D: .; DNA: TGTGCCATCGGGGGCAATCAGCCCCAGCATTTT; CDR3: CAIGGNQPQHF
V: TRBV5-6; J: TRBJ2-7; size: .; D: .; DNA: TGTGCCAGCATCCCATCATTGGGTCCGCGAGGGAGCTCCTACGAGCAGTACTTC; CDR3: CASIPSLGPRGSSYEQYF
V: TRBV27; J: TRBJ2-1; size: once; D: TRBD2; DNA: TGTGCCAGCAGAACTAGCGGGGGGAGCTCCTACAATGAGCAGTTCTTC; CDR3: CASRTSGGSSYNEQFF
V: TRBV28; J: TRBJ2-2; size: .; D: .; DNA: TGTGCCAGCAGTTTATGGAGAGTTCGTCAGGGCGGGGAGCTGTTTTTT; CDR3: CASSLWRVRQGGELFF
V: TRBV19; J: TRBJ1-2; size: .; D: .; DNA: TGTGCCAGTAGTATAGGAACAGGCCTCTGGGGCTACACCTTC; CDR3: CASSIGTGLWGYTF
V: TRBV7-2; J: TRBJ2-5; size: .; D: TRBD2; DNA: TGTGCCAGCAGCTCCACTTGGGAGGCTAGCGGGGTGCAAGAGACCCAGTACTTC; CDR3: CASSSTWEASGVQETQYF
V: TRBV29-1; J: TRBJ2-3; size: .; D: TRBD2; DNA: TGCAGCGTACCCGGGACTAGCGAGTCGTATTTT; CDR3: CSVPGTSESYF
V: TRBV4-1; J: TRBJ2-5; size: .; D: .; DNA: TGCGCCAGCAGCGCCGCGGACCAAGAGACCCAGTACTTC; CDR3: CASSAADQETQYF
V: TRBV6-5; J: TRBJ2-7; size: .; D: .; DNA: TGTGCCAGCAGTGGGAGGGGGACAGCTTCCTACGAGCAGTACTTC; CDR3: CASSGRGTASYEQYF
V: TRBV6-5; J: TRBJ1-2; size: .; D: .; DNA: TGTGCCAGCAGTTACGGACAGAACTATGGCTACACCTTC; CDR3: CASSYGQNYGYTF
V: TRBV2; J: TRBJ1-5; size: .; D: .; DNA: TGTGCCAGCAGTGAAATGGGCCAACATCAGCCCCAGCATTTT; CDR3: CASSEMGQHQPQHF
V: TRBV7-8; J: TRBJ1-2; size: large; D: .; DNA: TGTGCCAGCAGCTTACTGGGGCCGAACGATTATGGCTACACCTTC; CDR3: CASSLLGPNDYGYTF
V: TRBV28; J: TRBJ1-5; size: .; D: TRBD1; DNA: TGTGCCAGCAGTTCAACAGGGGGCCTCCATCAGCCCCAGCATTTT; CDR3: CASSSTGGLHQPQHF
V: TRBV11-2; J: TRBJ1-2; size: .; D: TRBD1; DNA: TGTGCCAGCAGCCCGCCGCCAGGGGGCGCCTATGGCTACACCTTC; CDR3: CASSPPPGGAYGYTF
V: TRBV30; J: TRBJ2-7; size: .; D: .; DNA: TGTGCCTGGAGTGTAGGTGGCAACGAGCAGTACTTC; CDR3: CAWSVGGNEQYF
V: TRBV13; J: TRBJ2-3; size: .; D: TRBD2; DNA: TGTGCCAGCAGCATCGAAGCGGGGTTAAGCACAGATACGCAGTATTTT; CDR3: CASSIEAGLSTDTQYF